The clone carrying this T cell receptor (beta chain) was counted a few times. Its antigen remains unknown. This specimen comes from a study of long-term antiretroviral therapy in people with HIV. Findings of the study overall: Viral resistance, ART adherence and therapy changes all lacked available data. CDR3 length ranges were narrower in HIV repertoires than in controls.

CDR3 length equals 17 residues. V was clipped by 3 bases and J by 3 bases; unmatched bases: 10. Germline V gene lookup returns CDR1 SGDLS and CDR2 YYNGEE. Version v3.0 of the immunoSEQ assay ran at survey level. What sequencing targeted per sample was roughly 40,000-55,000 T-cell genomes. Produced via immunoSEQ multiplex PCR; TCRdb's table is partial and in-frame only. The data hold approximately 15,000 clones, with around 90% observed a single time. The receptor's source is a man between 45 and 60 years old with HIV. Material: unsorted PBMCs, obtained 6.9 years after starting antiretroviral therapy. The V gene is TRBV9, the J gene TRBJ2-2, with TRBD1 identical over 8 bases. CDR3 sequence (DNA): TGTGCCAGCAGCGCGCATCAGGGGGCCGGGTACACCGGGGAGCTGTTTTTT. It specifies CASSAHQGAGYTGELFF. Full variable domain (remainder filled in from reference TRBV9 and TRBJ2-2): DSGVTQTPKHLITATGQRVTLRCSPRSGDLSVYWYQQSLDQGLQFLIQYYNGEERAKGNILERFSAQQFPDLHSELNLSSLELGDSALYFCASSAHQGAGYTGELFFGEGSRLTVL.